One sample yielded the 12 T cell receptor beta chains listed below, sequenced in a study of shared clonotypes between healthy human individuals. Clones were read by immunoSEQ multiplex PCR, and TCRdb kept only the in-frame ones, dropping some. The data hold 2 million to 2.5 million clones, with around 95% observed a single time. Sequencing input: naive CD4+ T cells sorted from blood. Subset reported: CD45RA+ positively selected. All receptors derive from a man in his late teens or twenties in good health.

V and J are TRBV18 and TRBJ2-1; TRBD1 is a possible D gene (5 bases). The V end lost 2 bases, the J end lost 1 base, and 9 bases lay between the germline ends. The CDR3 totals 15 residues. Germline CDR1 and CDR2: KGHSH and LQKENI. The CDR3 loop reads CASSPEQESYNEQFF. CDR3 nucleotides: TGTGCCAGCTCACCAGAACAGGAGTCCTACAATGAGCAGTTCTTC.

The chain's CDR3 is CASRYRSEAFF. The CDR3 bases are TGTGCCAGCAGATATAGGTCGGAAGCTTTCTTT. The chain is built from TRBV28 and TRBJ1-1; unclear D gene. The CDR3 is made up of 11 amino acids. Germline V gene data show CDR1 as MDHEN and CDR2 as SYDVKM. V was clipped by 6 bases and J by 8 bases, with 10 bases between them.

The chain couples TRBV7-6 to TRBJ1-4; D may be TRBD1 (6 bases). The CDR3 loop spans 16 amino acids. V was pared by 0 bases and J by 2 bases, with 10 bases between. Germline CDR1 reads SGHVS; CDR2 reads FNYEAQ. The CDR3 coding sequence is TGTGCCAGCAGCTTAGCGTCAGGGGCTACTAATGAAAAACTGTTTTTT. It encodes CASSLASGATNEKLFF.

The table lists this clone with a count of one. The chain combines TRBV19 with TRBJ1-1; D is unresolved. V gave up 1 base and J gave up 1 base, with 7 bases separating them. The CDR3 is 14 residues long. The V gene's germline CDR1 is LNHDA and CDR2 SQIVND (reference sequence). Written as DNA, the CDR3 is TGTGCCAGTAGTATAGTGAAAGGGAACACTGAAGCTTTCTTT. It codes for CASSIVKGNTEAFF.

This clone was observed a single time. The V gene is TRBV10-3, the J gene TRBJ2-3, with a tentative D call TRBD1 (6 bases). The CDR3 runs to 14 residues. Per germline, CDR1 ENHRY and CDR2 SYGVKD. Trimming pared 7 bases from V and 1 base from J, leaving 12 bases between. CDR3 DNA: TGTGCCATCACAGAGGGGGTCGGCACAGATACGCAGTATTTT. It translates to CAITEGVGTDTQYF.

This clone was seen just once. This rearrangement joins TRBV11-2 to TRBJ2-3; D uncertain. The CDR3 is 17 residues long. V was clipped by 0 bases and J by 1 base, with 14 bases between them. Germline values: CDR1 SGHAT, CDR2 FQNNGV. CDR3 region: CASSLDRSQRGTDTQYF. The CDR3 DNA is TGTGCCAGCAGCTTAGATCGGAGCCAACGGGGCACAGATACGCAGTATTTT.

This clone came up once. V is TRBV18 and J is TRBJ2-3; no definite D call. CDR1 and CDR2 from the germline V gene are KGHSH and LQKENI. The CDR3 runs to 14 residues. V gave up 3 bases and J gave up 1 base, with 8 bases separating them. This chain's CDR3 is CASSPSRGTDTQYF. The CDR3 nucleotides are TGTGCCAGCTCACCTTCTAGGGGCACAGATACGCAGTATTTT.

As to this clone: Within the sample, other DNA sequences also encode this same CDR3. This sequence joins TRBV5-4 and TRBJ1-1; TRBD1 agrees at 7 bases. Germline CDR1 SGHNT, CDR2 YYREEE (reference sequence). There are 14 residues in the CDR3. The J segment lost 4 bases and the V segment lost 4 bases, leaving 7 bases of the junction unmatched. The CDR3 reads CASSLTGAGTEAFF. CDR3 nucleotide sequence: TGTGCCAGCAGCCTTACAGGGGCGGGCACTGAAGCTTTCTTT.

The gene calls are TRBV5-1 and TRBJ2-3; 7 bases are a match to TRBD2. Germline V gene lookup returns CDR1 SGHRS and CDR2 YFSETQ. V dropped 1 base and J dropped 0; count of bases not matched to a gene: 5. CDR3 size: 16 residues. The CDR3 loop is CASSLLSGISTDTQYF. The CDR3 nucleotides read TGCGCCAGCAGCTTGCTGAGCGGGATTAGCACAGATACGCAGTATTTT.

With respect to this clone: Mismatch with germline at one junction end may stem from a read error. This sequence joins TRBV4-2 and TRBJ2-1, with 7 bases lining up with TRBD2. The germline V gene encodes CDR1 LGHNA and CDR2 YNFKEQ. This CDR3 region has 14 residues. In DNA form, the CDR3 reads TGTGCCAGCAGCCAAGATCAATCGGGACTACTTCACATCTTC. It encodes CASSQDQSGLLHIF.

The chain uses TRBV7-8 and TRBJ2-5, with 8 bases aligning to TRBD2. This CDR3 comprises 13 residues. Germline loops: CDR1 SGHVS, CDR2 FQNEAQ. V lost 8 bases, J lost 1 base, and 3 bases stayed unmatched. The CDR3 region has the DNA TGTGCCAGCCTCACTAGCGGCCAAGAGACCCAGTACTTC. Translation gives CASLTSGQETQYF.

This sequence joins TRBV5-1 and TRBJ2-7; D unclear. The V gene's germline CDR1 is SGHRS and CDR2 YFSETQ. The CDR3 extends over 14 amino acids. V was clipped by 3 bases and J by 2 bases, with 12 bases between them. The CDR3: CASSSLQPTYEQYF. CDR3 coding DNA: TGCGCCAGCAGCTCGCTACAGCCTACCTACGAGCAGTACTTC.